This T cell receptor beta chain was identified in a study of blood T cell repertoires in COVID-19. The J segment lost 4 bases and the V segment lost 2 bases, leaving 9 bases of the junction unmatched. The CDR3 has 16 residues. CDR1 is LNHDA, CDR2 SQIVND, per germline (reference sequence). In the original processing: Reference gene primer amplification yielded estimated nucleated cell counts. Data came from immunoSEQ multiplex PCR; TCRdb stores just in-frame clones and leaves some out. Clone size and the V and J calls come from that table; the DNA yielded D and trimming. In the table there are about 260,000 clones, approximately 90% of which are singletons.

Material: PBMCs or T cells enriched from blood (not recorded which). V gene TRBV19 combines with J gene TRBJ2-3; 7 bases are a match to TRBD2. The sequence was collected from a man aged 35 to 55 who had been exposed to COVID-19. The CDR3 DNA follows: TGTGCCAGTAGTATAAATCGAATCCGGGGGGCAGATACGCAGTATTTT. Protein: CASSINRIRGADTQYF.